These 27 T cell receptor beta chains originate from one sample sequenced in a study of cytomegalovirus exposure and HLA in healthy donors. The PCR was carried out with 60 Vbeta primers and 13 Jbeta primers. Sequencing was performed with immunoSEQ multiplex PCR; in TCRdb, only in-frame clones are kept and a portion is missing. The sample includes 100,000 to 120,000 clones, approximately 83% of them seen just once. The source material was PBMCs. The receptors originated from a man aged 35 to 55 in good health and CMV-seronegative.

V and J are TRBV5-1 and TRBJ1-2, with a weak D call TRBD1 (5 bases). This CDR3 region has 14 residues. Germline V CDR1 and CDR2: SGHRS, YFSETQ. V was shortened by 4 bases and J by 4 bases, with 14 bases between the two germline ends. The CDR3 region is CASSLDRLGYGYTF. CDR3 in DNA: TGCGCCAGCAGCCTAGACAGACTTGGCTATGGCTACACCTTC.

J is TRBJ1-5 and V is TRBV30; the D is unclear. Trimming pared 1 base from V and 1 base from J, leaving 5 bases between. The germline CDR1 and CDR2 sequences are GTSNPN and SVGIG (reference sequence). The CDR3 has 13 amino acids. The CDR3 DNA follows: TGTGCCTGGAGTGCGGAGAGCAATCAGCCCCAGCATTTT. Its protein is CAWSAESNQPQHF.

The chain joins TRBV5-4 to TRBJ1-6, with D perhaps TRBD1 (5 bases). V was trimmed by 4 bases and J by 9 bases, leaving 17 bases between them. CDR3 length equals 15 residues. Germline V gives CDR1 SGHNT, CDR2 YYREEE (reference sequence). The CDR3 region is CASSHDSVYGSPLHF. The CDR3 coding sequence is TGTGCCAGCAGCCACGACAGCGTATACGGTTCACCCCTCCACTTT.

The CDR3, as DNA: TGTGCCAGCAGTTACGACAGGAGCAATCAGCCCCAGCATTTT. Translation gives CASSYDRSNQPQHF. The chain is built from TRBV2 and TRBJ1-5; possible D gene TRBD1, 6 bases. Germline CDR1 is SNHLY and CDR2 is FYNNEI. The CDR3 consists of 14 residues. Trimming cost V 5 bases and J 1 base, with 9 bases left between them. The variable domain in full, with the rest retrieved from reference TRBV2 and TRBJ1-5, is EPEVTQTPSHQVTQMGQEVILRCVPISNHLYFYWYRQILGQKVEFLVSFYNNEISEKSEIFDDQFSVERPDGSNFTLKIRSTKLEDSAMYFCASSYDRSNQPQHFGDGTRLSIL.

The chain joins TRBV4-3 to TRBJ1-1; D is unclear. V lost 0 bases to trimming and J lost 9 bases, with 11 bases between them. Looked up from germline, CDR1 is LGHNA and CDR2 is YSLEER. The CDR3 consists of 13 residues. The chain's CDR3 is CASSQDRSPKAFF. The DNA for the CDR3 is TGCGCCAGCAGCCAAGATCGTAGCCCAAAAGCTTTCTTT.

DNA of the CDR3: TGTGCCAGCAGCCTTGAGCGGGGGGAAAGGACAGATACGCAGTATTTT. Protein sequence: CASSLERGERTDTQYF. This chain connects TRBV5-6 to TRBJ2-3; TRBD2 matches at 9 bases. This CDR3 is 16 amino acids long. Germline CDR1 is SGHDT and CDR2 is YYEEEE. Losses at the gene ends were 4 bases for V and 3 bases for J; bases not matched to a gene: 9.

The V and J genes are TRBV5-1 and TRBJ1-1; D ambiguous. Germline lookup yields CDR1 SGHRS and CDR2 YFSETQ. V lost 5 bases, J lost 1 base, and 9 bases lay in between. This CDR3 comprises 13 residues. The CDR3 region is CASRDTKNTEAFF. CDR3 DNA: TGCGCCAGCAGAGACACCAAGAACACTGAAGCTTTCTTT.

The chain recombines TRBV25-1 with TRBJ2-7, with D uncertain. The CDR3 totals 14 residues. With 0 bases removed from V and 2 bases from J, the gap between germline ends came to 8 bases. Per germline, CDR1 MGHDK and CDR2 SYGVNS. CDR3 bases: TGTGCCAGCAGTGAATACAGATTTCCCTACGAGCAGTACTTC. Translation gives CASSEYRFPYEQYF.

CDR3 loop: CASSDGTGAQPQHF. The CDR3 DNA sequence: TGCGCCAGCAGCGATGGGACAGGGGCTCAGCCCCAGCATTTT. The chain uses TRBV5-1 and TRBJ1-5; 10 bases match TRBD1. The germline V gene encodes CDR1 SGHRS and CDR2 YFSETQ. Trimming took 4 bases from V and 6 from J; bases not matched to a gene: 4. This CDR3 region has 14 residues.

J is TRBJ2-7 and V is TRBV7-9, with TRBD2 matching over 8 bases. Germline CDR1 SEHNR, CDR2 FQNEAQ (reference sequence). This CDR3 has 13 amino acids. V dropped 8 bases and J dropped 7; count of bases not matched to a gene: 10. CDR3 region: CASRPGGVGEQYF. DNA of the CDR3: TGTGCCAGCCGACCGGGAGGGGTCGGGGAGCAGTACTTC.

The CDR3 DNA reads as TGTGCCAGCAGTTACAGGACAGGACAGGGGCCCTACGAGCAGTACTTC. Protein: CASSYRTGQGPYEQYF. V and J are TRBV6-5 and TRBJ2-7, with 9 bases matching TRBD1. The CDR3 extends over 16 amino acids. J lost 2 bases, V lost 2 bases, and 7 bases had no gene match. The V gene's germline CDR1 is MNHEY and CDR2 SVGAGI.

The rearrangement joins TRBV2 to TRBJ1-4; 10 bases fit TRBD1. CDR3 length: 16 residues. The V gene's germline CDR1 is SNHLY and CDR2 FYNNEI. Trimming took 6 bases from V and 8 from J; bases not matched to a gene: 12. The CDR3 protein is CASRLRTGGEDEKLFF. The CDR3 DNA is TGTGCCAGCAGGTTACGGACAGGGGGTGAAGACGAAAAACTGTTTTTT.

The chain is built from TRBV29-1 and TRBJ2-5, with TRBD2 matching 9 bases. The junction had 2 bases not matched to a gene; V was cut back by 7 bases and J by 2 bases. Germline values: CDR1 SQVTM, CDR2 ANQGSEA. CDR3 length: 12 residues. Written as DNA, the CDR3 is TGCAGCGCGCGGGGGGGACAAGAGACCCAGTACTTC. Its protein product is CSARGGQETQYF. Full variable domain (rest looked up from reference TRBV29-1 and TRBJ2-5): SAVISQKPSRDICQRGTSLTIQCQVDSQVTMMFWYRQQPGQSLTLIATANQGSEATYESGFVIDKFPISRPNLTFSTLTVSNMSPEDSSIYLCSARGGQETQYFGPGTRLLVL.

A note on this clone: Other DNA sequences of this sample code for an identical CDR3. The genes are TRBV7-9 and TRBJ1-5, with TRBD1 matching 9 bases. The CDR3 covers 14 residues. The V gene's germline CDR1 is SEHNR and CDR2 FQNEAQ (reference sequence). The junction had 2 bases not matched to a gene; V was cut back by 1 base and J by 7 bases. The CDR3 here is CASSLGQGGQPQHF. The CDR3 bases are TGTGCCAGCAGCTTAGGACAGGGGGGACAGCCCCAGCATTTT.

This clone has more than one count but fewer than ten. The CDR3 is CASTLGQAAGNTIYF. The CDR3 region has the DNA TGTGCCAGCACCCTTGGACAGGCAGCAGGAAACACCATATATTTT. The rearrangement joins TRBV7-2 to TRBJ1-3; the match to TRBD1 covers 7 bases. Germline-derived CDR1 and CDR2 are SGHTA and FQGNSA. This CDR3 region has 15 residues. V shed 7 bases and J 4 bases; nucleotides not matched to a gene: 10.

Worth noting for this clone: This same CDR3 is encoded by further DNA sequences in the sample. J is TRBJ2-3 and V is TRBV19; TRBD1 is a possible D gene (5 bases). The CDR3 is 13 residues long. Germline values: CDR1 LNHDA, CDR2 SQIVND (reference sequence). V gave up 2 bases and J gave up 3 bases, with 6 bases separating them. The CDR3 region is CASSIRGTDTQYF. The CDR3 bases are TGTGCCAGTAGTATAAGGGGAACAGATACGCAGTATTTT.

The chain uses TRBV6-5 and TRBJ1-2, with a possible D match to TRBD1 (5 bases). The CDR3 contains 13 residues. Germline-derived CDR1 and CDR2 are MNHEY and SVGAGI. Trimming pared 7 bases from V and 2 bases from J, leaving 11 bases between. This chain's CDR3 is CASTGRANYGYTF. The CDR3 nucleotides are TGTGCCAGCACAGGCAGGGCCAACTATGGCTACACCTTC.

The genes are TRBV28 and TRBJ2-7; a possible D gene is TRBD1 (6 bases). This CDR3 comprises 14 residues. Trimming pared 3 bases from V and 2 bases from J, leaving 11 bases between. Germline CDR1 is MDHEN and CDR2 is SYDVKM. The CDR3 loop reads CASSFPGHPYEQYF. The CDR3 DNA reads TGTGCCAGCAGTTTCCCGGGACATCCCTACGAGCAGTACTTC.

This sequence joins TRBV6-5 and TRBJ1-2; 7 bases match TRBD1. CDR1 and CDR2 from the germline V gene are MNHEY and SVGAGI. J gave up 4 bases and V 0 bases, and 5 bases lay outside the gene matches. The CDR3 totals 15 residues. CDR3 coding DNA: TGTGCCAGCAGTTACTCGATCGCAGGGGGCTATGGCTACACCTTC. Translating gives CASSYSIAGGYGYTF.

V and J are TRBV19 and TRBJ1-2, with TRBD1 as a possible D gene (5 bases). V dropped 6 bases and J dropped 2 bases, with 16 bases sitting between them. This CDR3 contains 15 residues. Germline loops: CDR1 LNHDA, CDR2 SQIVND (reference sequence). The CDR3 sequence: CASRLEQGHNYGYTF. The CDR3 bases are TGTGCCAGTAGGCTAGAACAAGGACACAACTATGGCTACACCTTC.

The genes are TRBV7-2 and TRBJ1-5, with unresolved D. The germline V and J ends were trimmed by 2 bases and 6 bases, with 8 bases remaining between them. The CDR3 extends over 13 amino acids. CDR1 SGHTA and CDR2 FQGNSA come from the germline V gene. DNA of the CDR3: TGTGCCAGCAGCTTAAGCGGGGTTCAGCCCCAGCATTTT. This encodes CASSLSGVQPQHF.

This clone was counted only a few times. The genes are TRBV6-5 and TRBJ2-7; 7 bases agree with TRBD2. V trimming: 6 bases; J trimming: 4 bases; junction bases outside the gene matches: 9. The germline CDR1 and CDR2 sequences are MNHEY and SVGAGI. CDR3 length: 14 residues. CDR3 in DNA: TGTGCCAGCAGGCCACTAGCGACTGGTTACGAGCAGTACTTC. Its translation is CASRPLATGYEQYF.

This clone appeared once. The chain uses TRBV5-1 and TRBJ2-3, with D unclear. Germline lookup yields CDR1 SGHRS and CDR2 YFSETQ. V was pared by 2 bases and J by 3 bases, with 4 bases between. CDR3 size: 12 residues. The CDR3 sequence: CASSFNTDTQYF. The CDR3 DNA reads as TGCGCCAGCAGCTTCAATACAGATACGCAGTATTTT.

The chain carries TRBV7-2 and TRBJ2-2; possibly TRBD1 for D (5 bases). The length of the CDR3 is 14 residues. Per the germline V gene, CDR1 is SGHTA and CDR2 is FQGNSA. Trimming took off 4 bases at V and 4 bases at J, with 10 bases between the two ends. In DNA form, the CDR3 reads TGTGCCAGCAGCTGGACACCGGGCACCGGGGAGCTGTTTTTT. Translating it yields CASSWTPGTGELFF.

The V gene is TRBV5-4, the J gene TRBJ2-1, with D tentatively TRBD2 (6 bases). CDR1 SGHNT and CDR2 YYREEE come from the germline V gene (reference sequence). This CDR3 has 16 amino acids. V lost 4 bases to trimming and J lost 6 bases, with 20 bases between them. This CDR3 reads CASSPKATEGRNEQFF. The CDR3 nucleotides read TGTGCCAGCAGCCCCAAGGCGACGGAGGGGCGCAATGAGCAGTTCTTC.

The chain has TRBV13 and TRBJ1-5; 8 bases are shared with TRBD1. CDR1 is PRHDT and CDR2 is FYEKMQ in the germline V gene (reference sequence). The CDR3 runs to 16 residues. The J segment lost 1 base and the V segment lost 4 bases, leaving 6 bases of the junction unmatched. The CDR3 DNA sequence: TGTGCCAGCAGCTCGAGAACAGGGGGGAGCAATCAGCCCCAGCATTTT. This gives the protein CASSSRTGGSNQPQHF.

This clone showed up just a few times. This chain connects TRBV6-5 to TRBJ1-3; D is unresolved. V was pared by 2 bases and J by 0 bases, with 5 bases between. Germline V gene data show CDR1 as MNHEY and CDR2 as SVGAGI. The CDR3 is made up of 14 amino acids. The CDR3 loop is CASSYGLSGNTIYF. The CDR3 DNA is TGTGCCAGCAGTTACGGGCTCTCTGGAAACACCATATATTTT.